There are a few counts of the clone carrying this TCR delta chain. What it binds is unknown. A read error likely explains why the TCRdb protein, taken from a much larger clone, differs from this DNA's translation at residue 11; the protein shown is translated from the DNA. The CDR3 runs 20 residues. Germline V gene sequence: CDR1 GEAIGNYY, CDR2 EKD. V shed 4 bases and J 3 bases; nucleotides not matched to a gene: 25. TCRdb reapplied CATT to the multiplex PCR reads. This sample has 50,000 to 55,000 delta-chain clones; about 1.9% occur once, and the top ten carry less than 30%. These data come from a study of γδ T cells in repeated Plasmodium falciparum infection. The study, taken as a whole, reports: One small rural Malian village, predominantly a single ethnic group, supplied the cohort. Repeated controlled infections reportedly drove waves of new clonotype selection in Vdelta2-negative, mostly Vdelta1+, gammadelta repertoires.

Bulk repertoires came from Vgamma9/Vdelta2+ or Vdelta2-negative gammadelta T cells flow-sorted from PBMC. The sequence derives from a pool of human donors (malaria-infected and uninfected, not separated). The sequencing sample was made of gamma-delta T cells from blood. The chain couples TRDV2 to TRDJ1; TRDD3 agrees at 7 bases. CDR3 sequence reads: CACEPMGIERFPRVADKLIF. The CDR3 bases are TGTGCCTGTGAACCTATGGGGATAGAAAGGTTTCCAAGGGTGGCCGATAAACTCATCTTT.